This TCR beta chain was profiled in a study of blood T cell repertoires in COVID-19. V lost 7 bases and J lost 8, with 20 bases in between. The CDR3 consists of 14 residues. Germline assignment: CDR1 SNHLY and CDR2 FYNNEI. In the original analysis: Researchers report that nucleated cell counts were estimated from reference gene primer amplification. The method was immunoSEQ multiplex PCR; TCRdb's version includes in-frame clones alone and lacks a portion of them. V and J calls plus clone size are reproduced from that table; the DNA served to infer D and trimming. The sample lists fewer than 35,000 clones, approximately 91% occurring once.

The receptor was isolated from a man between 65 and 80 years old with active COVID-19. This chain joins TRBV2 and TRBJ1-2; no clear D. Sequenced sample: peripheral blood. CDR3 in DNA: TGTGCCAGCACCCAGGTCGGGAGGCCTAAGGGCTACACCTTC. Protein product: CASTQVGRPKGYTF.